The entry below gives a single T cell receptor beta chain sequence along with its context. Its antigen has not been determined. Base qualities were left out, and no much larger clone turns up one base away. The CDR3 runs 16 amino acids, cysteine and phenylalanine included. Only the CDR3 portion is preserved as DNA: 48 bases, with reading frame beginning at the first base. CDR1 SEHNR and CDR2 FQNEAQ were looked up in the germline V gene (reference sequence). The V and J ends are trimmed by 5 bases and 6 bases, leaving 22 bases between them. This sample is part of a study of shared T cell receptors in the human thymus (dated by TCRdb to about 2021). The study in broad terms: The study examined how self-reactive, shared T-cell receptor alpha chains are generated in the human thymus.

The library was prepared using the immunoSEQ multiplex PCR assay. The immuneACCESS repertoire file appears here via TCRdb, limited to in-frame rearrangements. These files lack a portion of the clones; in checked studies, under half of the deficit traces to unresolved V genes, and the cause of the others is not known. This sample holds hundreds of thousands of clones; approximately 83% were observed only once. The top ten clones comprise around 0.01% of the sample. These same records also appear under a second study, on human thymus T cells. The second paper further reports: The donors were immunologically healthy infants in Finland who had open corrective cardiac surgery for congenital heart defects. Thymus tissue was obtained as surgical resects removed during corrective cardiac surgery. Biased V and J gene segment usage appeared to be present in both thymic and peripheral blood repertoires. The related research found that thymic TCR repertoires overlapped highly between unrelated individuals. TCR alpha and beta repertoires from about 8 infant thymus samples and a few related peripheral blood samples were characterized in the study. Donor ages ranged from about 7 to 244 days, and the cohort comprised over 5 male and a couple of female infants. Thymocytes were freed from the tissue by mechanical means and kept at -70 degrees C as pellets of roughly 10-32 million cells. Genomic DNA was extracted from frozen cell pellets with a QIAsymphony instrument. TCRB and TCRAD loci were amplified from a standardized quantity of quality-controlled genomic DNA using the immunoSEQ multiplex PCR assay. The amplicons spanned the V(D)J region and were long enough to cover the CDR3 and allow V and J genes to be identified. The commercial immunoSEQ service was used to sequence amplicons on an Illumina platform. Primer bias and sequencing errors were corrected as previously described, and TCRAD and TCRB definitions were based on the IMGT database. immunoSEQ Analyzer 3.0 and VDJTools were used for repertoire analysis, which covered basic statistics, V/J segment usage, diversity estimates, rarefaction and pairwise overlap. Chao1, ChaoE, Efron-Thisted, Shannon and inverse Simpson indices were used to estimate diversity, which was also estimated on datasets down-sampled to the smallest sample. For repertoire overlap, CDR3 nucleotide sequence, V gene and J gene had to match strictly, and clustering was done by Jaccard-based multidimensional scaling. Thymus samples yielded on average approximately 800,000 unique TCRB clonotypes, compared with 80,000 to 95,000 from blood samples.

The source of this sequence is a girl under three years old with a congenital heart defect. Donor details come from another sample of the same person, matched by shared clones. Material for sequencing was thymocytes. The chain was built from TRBV7-9 and TRBJ1-2, and TRBD1 may be the D gene, going by 6 matching bases. The bases are TGTGCCAGCAGCCTCCTGACTTCCCGGACAGAAGATGGCTACACCTTC. This encodes CASSLLTSRTEDGYTF.